This TCR beta chain was captured in a study of blood T cell repertoires in COVID-19. As originally analysed: Researchers report that nucleated cell counts were estimated from reference gene primer amplification. Profiling relied on immunoSEQ multiplex PCR, and the TCRdb table lists in-frame clones only, not all of them. V and J calls plus clone size are reproduced from that table; the DNA served to infer D and trimming. Here the sample spans tens of thousands of clones, approximately 72% being singletons. This sequence originates from a man older than 75 with acute or convalescent COVID-19. Sequencing input: peripheral blood.

Here the CDR3 reads CASSRLDYSTDTQYF. For the CDR3, the DNA is TGTGCCAGCAGTCGACTAGATTATTCCACAGATACGCAGTATTTT. The chain has TRBV6-2 or TRBV6-3 and TRBJ2-3, with a weak D call TRBD2 (6 bases). The ends were cut back, 5 bases at V and 2 bases at J, with 14 bases in the middle. The germline gives CDR1 MNHEY, CDR2 SVGEGT. The length of the CDR3 is 15 residues.